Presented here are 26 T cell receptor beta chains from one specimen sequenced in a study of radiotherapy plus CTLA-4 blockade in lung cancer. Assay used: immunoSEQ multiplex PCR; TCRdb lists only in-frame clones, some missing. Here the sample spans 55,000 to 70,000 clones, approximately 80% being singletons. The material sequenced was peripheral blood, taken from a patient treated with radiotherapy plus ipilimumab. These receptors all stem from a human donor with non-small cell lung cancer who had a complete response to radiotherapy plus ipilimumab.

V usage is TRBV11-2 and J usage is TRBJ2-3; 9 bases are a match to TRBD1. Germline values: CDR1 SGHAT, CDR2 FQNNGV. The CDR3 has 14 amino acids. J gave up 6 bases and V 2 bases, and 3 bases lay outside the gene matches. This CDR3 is CASSLRTGADTQYF. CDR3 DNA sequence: TGTGCCAGCAGCTTAAGGACAGGGGCCGATACGCAGTATTTT.

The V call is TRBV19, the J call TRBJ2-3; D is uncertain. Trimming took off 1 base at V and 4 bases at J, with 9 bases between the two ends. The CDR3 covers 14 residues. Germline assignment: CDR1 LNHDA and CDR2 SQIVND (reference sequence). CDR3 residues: CASSIGLKSDTQYF. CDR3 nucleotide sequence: TGTGCCAGTAGTATAGGGCTTAAATCAGATACGCAGTATTTT.

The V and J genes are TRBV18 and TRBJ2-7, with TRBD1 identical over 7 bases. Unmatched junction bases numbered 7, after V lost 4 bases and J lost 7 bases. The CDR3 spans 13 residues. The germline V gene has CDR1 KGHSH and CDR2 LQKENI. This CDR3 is CASSLSQGFEQYF. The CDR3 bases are TGTGCCAGCTCACTTTCACAGGGGTTTGAGCAGTACTTC.

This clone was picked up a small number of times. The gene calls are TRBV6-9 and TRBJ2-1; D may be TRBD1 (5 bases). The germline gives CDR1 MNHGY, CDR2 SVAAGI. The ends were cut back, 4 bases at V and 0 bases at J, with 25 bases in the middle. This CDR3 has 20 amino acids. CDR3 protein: CASSSPDTRAGLSSYNEQFF. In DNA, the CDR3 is TGTGCCAGCAGTTCCCCGGACACTCGGGCAGGGTTAAGCTCCTACAATGAGCAGTTCTTC.

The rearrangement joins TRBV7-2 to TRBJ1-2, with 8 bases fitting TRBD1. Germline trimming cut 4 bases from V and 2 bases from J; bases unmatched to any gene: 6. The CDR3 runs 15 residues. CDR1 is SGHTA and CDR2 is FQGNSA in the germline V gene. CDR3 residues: CASSYAGTGNYGYTF. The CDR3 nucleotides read TGTGCCAGCAGCTACGCCGGGACAGGCAACTATGGCTACACCTTC. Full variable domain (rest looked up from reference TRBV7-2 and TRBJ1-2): GAGVSQSPSNKVTEKGKDVELRCDPISGHTALYWYRQSLGQGLEFLIYFQGNSAPDKSGLPSDRFSAERTGGSVSTLTIQRTQQEDSAVYLCASSYAGTGNYGYTFGSGTRLTVV.

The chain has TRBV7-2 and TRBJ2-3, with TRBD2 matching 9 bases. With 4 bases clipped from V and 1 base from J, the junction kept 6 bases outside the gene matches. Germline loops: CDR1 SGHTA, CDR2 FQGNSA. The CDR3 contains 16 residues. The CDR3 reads CASSSAGGLGTDTQYF. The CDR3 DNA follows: TGTGCCAGCAGCTCGGCGGGGGGGCTTGGCACAGATACGCAGTATTTT.

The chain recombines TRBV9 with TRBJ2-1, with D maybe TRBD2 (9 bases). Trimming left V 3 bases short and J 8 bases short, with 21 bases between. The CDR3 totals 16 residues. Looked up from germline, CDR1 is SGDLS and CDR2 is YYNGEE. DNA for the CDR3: TGTGCCAGCAGCGCAGGGGGCGGGGGGGCCATCTATGAGCAGTTCTTC. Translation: CASSAGGGGAIYEQFF.

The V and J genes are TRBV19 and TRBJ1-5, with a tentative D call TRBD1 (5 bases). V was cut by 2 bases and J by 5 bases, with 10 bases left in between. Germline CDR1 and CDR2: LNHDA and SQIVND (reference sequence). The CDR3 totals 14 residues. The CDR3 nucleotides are TGTGCCAGTAGTATAAGCAGGGTGTATCAGCCCCAGCATTTT. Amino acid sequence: CASSISRVYQPQHF. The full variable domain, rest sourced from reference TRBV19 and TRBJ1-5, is DGGITQSPKYLFRKEGQNVTLSCEQNLNHDAMYWYRQDPGQGLRLIYYSQIVNDFQKGDIAEGYSVSREKKESFPLTVTSAQKNPTAFYLCASSISRVYQPQHFGDGTRLSIL.

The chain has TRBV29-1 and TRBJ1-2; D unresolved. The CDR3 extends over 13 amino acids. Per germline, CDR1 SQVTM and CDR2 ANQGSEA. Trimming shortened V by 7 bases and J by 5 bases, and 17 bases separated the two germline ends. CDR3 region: CSATGGKGYGYTF. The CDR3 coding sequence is TGCAGCGCAACTGGAGGGAAAGGTTATGGCTACACCTTC.

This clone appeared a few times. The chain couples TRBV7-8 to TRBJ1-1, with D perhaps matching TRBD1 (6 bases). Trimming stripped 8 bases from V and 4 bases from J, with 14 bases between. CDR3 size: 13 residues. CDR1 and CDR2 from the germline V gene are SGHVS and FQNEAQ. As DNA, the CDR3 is TGTGCCAGCGGATACAGGGTATCCACTGAAGCTTTCTTT. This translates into CASGYRVSTEAFF.

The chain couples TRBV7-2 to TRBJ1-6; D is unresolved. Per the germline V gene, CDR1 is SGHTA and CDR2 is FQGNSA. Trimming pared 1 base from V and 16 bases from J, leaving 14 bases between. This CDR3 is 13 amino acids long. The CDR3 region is CASSLDVGQRLHF. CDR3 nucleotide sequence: TGTGCCAGCAGCTTAGATGTCGGCCAGCGGCTCCACTTT.

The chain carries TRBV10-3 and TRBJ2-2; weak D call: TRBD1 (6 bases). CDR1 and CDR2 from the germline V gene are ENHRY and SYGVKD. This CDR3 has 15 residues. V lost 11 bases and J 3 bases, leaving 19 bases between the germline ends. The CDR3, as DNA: TGTGCCTCCCAGGTAGGGGGAGAGGACACCGGGGAGCTGTTTTTT. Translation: CASQVGGEDTGELFF.

The CDR3 loop is CASSSKETQYF. CDR3 in DNA: TGTGCCAGCTCTTCTAAAGAGACCCAGTACTTC. V is TRBV18 and J is TRBJ2-5; D unclear. Germline-derived CDR1 and CDR2 are KGHSH and LQKENI. V shed 6 bases and J shed 3 bases, with 5 bases lying between them. This CDR3 spans 11 amino acids.

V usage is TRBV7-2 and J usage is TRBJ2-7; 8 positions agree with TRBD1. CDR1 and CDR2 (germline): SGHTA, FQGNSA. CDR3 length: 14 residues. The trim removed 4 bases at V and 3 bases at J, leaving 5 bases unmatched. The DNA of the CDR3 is TGTGCCAGCAGCTCCCGGGACAGGATCTACGAGCAGTACTTC. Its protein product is CASSSRDRIYEQYF.

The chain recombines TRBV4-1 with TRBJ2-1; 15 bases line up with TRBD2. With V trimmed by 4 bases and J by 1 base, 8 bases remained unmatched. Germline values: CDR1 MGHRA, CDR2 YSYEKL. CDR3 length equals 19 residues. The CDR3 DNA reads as TGCGCCAGCAGCCCAAAGGGACTAGCGGGGGGCAATTCCTACAATGAGCAGTTCTTC. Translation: CASSPKGLAGGNSYNEQFF.

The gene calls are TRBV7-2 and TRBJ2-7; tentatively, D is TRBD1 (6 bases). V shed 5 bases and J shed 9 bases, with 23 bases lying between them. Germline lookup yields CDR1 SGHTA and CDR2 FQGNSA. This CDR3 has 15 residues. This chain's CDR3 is CASSPTRGQGPSQYF. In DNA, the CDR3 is TGTGCCAGCAGCCCGACCCGGGGACAAGGCCCATCGCAGTACTTC.

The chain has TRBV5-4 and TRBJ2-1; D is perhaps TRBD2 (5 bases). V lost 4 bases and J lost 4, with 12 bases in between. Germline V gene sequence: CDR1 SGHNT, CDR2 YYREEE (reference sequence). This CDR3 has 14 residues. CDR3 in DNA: TGTGCCAGCAGCGCGAGCGGCCGATACAATGAGCAGTTCTTC. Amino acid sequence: CASSASGRYNEQFF.

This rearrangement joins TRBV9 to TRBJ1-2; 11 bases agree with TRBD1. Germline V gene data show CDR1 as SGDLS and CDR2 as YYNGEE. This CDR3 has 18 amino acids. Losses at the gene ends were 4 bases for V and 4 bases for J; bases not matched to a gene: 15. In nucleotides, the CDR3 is TGTGCCAGCAGCCCTAGGGAGGGACAGGGGGGCCGATCCTATGGCTACACCTTC. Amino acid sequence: CASSPREGQGGRSYGYTF.

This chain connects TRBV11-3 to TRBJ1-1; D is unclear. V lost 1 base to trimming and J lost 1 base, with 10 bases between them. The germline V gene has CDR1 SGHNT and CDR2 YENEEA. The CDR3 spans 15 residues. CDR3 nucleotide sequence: TGTGCCAGCAGCTTAGTGGGCCGGAAGAACACTGAAGCTTTCTTT. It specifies CASSLVGRKNTEAFF.

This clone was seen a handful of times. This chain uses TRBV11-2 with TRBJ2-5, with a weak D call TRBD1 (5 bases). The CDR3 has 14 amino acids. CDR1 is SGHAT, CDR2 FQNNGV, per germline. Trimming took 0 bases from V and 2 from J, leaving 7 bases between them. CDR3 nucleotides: TGTGCCAGCAGCTTAGAAAGGGGTCAAGAGACCCAGTACTTC. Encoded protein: CASSLERGQETQYF. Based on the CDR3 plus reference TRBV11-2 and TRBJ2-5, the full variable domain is EAGVAQSPRYKIIEKRQSVAFWCNPISGHATLYWYQQILGQGPKLLIQFQNNGVVDDSQLPKDRFSAERLKGVDSTLKIQPAKLEDSAVYLCASSLERGQETQYFGPGTRLLVL.

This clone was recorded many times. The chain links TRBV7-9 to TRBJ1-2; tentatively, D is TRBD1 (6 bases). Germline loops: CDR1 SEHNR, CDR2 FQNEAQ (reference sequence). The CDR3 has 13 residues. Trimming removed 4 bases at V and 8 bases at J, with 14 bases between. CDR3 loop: CASSSLRGAGYTF. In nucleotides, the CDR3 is TGTGCCAGCAGCTCTCTCCGGGGGGCCGGCTACACCTTC.

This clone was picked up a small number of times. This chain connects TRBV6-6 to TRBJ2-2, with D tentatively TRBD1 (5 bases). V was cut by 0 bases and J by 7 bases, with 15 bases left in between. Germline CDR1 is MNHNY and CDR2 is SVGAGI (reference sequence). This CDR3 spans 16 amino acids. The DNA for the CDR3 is TGTGCCAGCAGTTACTCGATAGGGGCACCAGGCGGGGAGCTGTTTTTT. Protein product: CASSYSIGAPGGELFF.

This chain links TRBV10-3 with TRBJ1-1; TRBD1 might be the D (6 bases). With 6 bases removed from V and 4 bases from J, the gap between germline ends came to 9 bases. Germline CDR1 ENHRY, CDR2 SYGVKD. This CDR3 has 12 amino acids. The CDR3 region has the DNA TGTGCCATCAGGGGACATATCACTGAAGCTTTCTTT. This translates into CAIRGHITEAFF.

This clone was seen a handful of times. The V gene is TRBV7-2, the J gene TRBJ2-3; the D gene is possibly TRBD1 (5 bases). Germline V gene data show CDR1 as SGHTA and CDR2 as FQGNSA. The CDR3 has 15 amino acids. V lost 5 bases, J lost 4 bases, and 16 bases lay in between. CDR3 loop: CASSQNWGMADTQYF. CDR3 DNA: TGTGCCAGCAGCCAAAACTGGGGCATGGCAGATACGCAGTATTTT.

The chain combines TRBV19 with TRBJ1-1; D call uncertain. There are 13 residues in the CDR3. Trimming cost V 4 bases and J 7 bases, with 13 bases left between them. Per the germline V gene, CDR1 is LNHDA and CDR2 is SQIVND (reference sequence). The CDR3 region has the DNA TGTGCCAGTAGTACGCCGGGAAGAGTTGAAGCTTTCTTT. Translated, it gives CASSTPGRVEAFF.

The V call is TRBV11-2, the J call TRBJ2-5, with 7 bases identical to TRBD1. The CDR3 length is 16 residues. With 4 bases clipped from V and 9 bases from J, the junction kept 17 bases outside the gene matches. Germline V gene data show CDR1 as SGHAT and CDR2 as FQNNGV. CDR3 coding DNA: TGTGCCAGCAGCTCCGGTAACCGGGACAGCATTCGGTCCCAGTACTTC. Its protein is CASSSGNRDSIRSQYF. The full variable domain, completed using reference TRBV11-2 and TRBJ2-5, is EAGVAQSPRYKIIEKRQSVAFWCNPISGHATLYWYQQILGQGPKLLIQFQNNGVVDDSQLPKDRFSAERLKGVDSTLKIQPAKLEDSAVYLCASSSGNRDSIRSQYFGPGTRLLVL.